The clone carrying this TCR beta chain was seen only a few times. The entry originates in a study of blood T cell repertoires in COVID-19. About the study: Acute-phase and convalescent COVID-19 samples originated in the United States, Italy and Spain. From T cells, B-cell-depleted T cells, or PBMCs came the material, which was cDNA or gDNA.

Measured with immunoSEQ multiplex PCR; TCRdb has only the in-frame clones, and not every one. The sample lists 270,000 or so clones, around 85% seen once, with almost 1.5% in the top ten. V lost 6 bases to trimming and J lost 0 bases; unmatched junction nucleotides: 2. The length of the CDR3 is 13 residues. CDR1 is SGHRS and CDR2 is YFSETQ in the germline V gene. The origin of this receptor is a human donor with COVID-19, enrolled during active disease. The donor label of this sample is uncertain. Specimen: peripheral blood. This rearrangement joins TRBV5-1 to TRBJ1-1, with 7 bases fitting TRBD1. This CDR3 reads CASMTGMNTEAFF. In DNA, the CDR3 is TGCGCCAGCATGACAGGGATGAACACTGAAGCTTTCTTT.